The present T cell receptor beta chain was sequenced within a study of blood T cell repertoires in COVID-19. Looking at the study overall: Sites in the United States, Italy and Spain provided acute and convalescent COVID-19 samples. The analysed material was cDNA or gDNA that came from T cells, B-cell-depleted T cells, or PBMCs.

Profiling relied on immunoSEQ multiplex PCR, and the TCRdb table lists in-frame clones only, not all of them. Counted here are 100,000 to 150,000 clones, roughly 89% occurring once; the ten biggest clones make up less than 4.5%. The germline V gene encodes CDR1 GTSNPN and CDR2 SVGIG (reference sequence). This CDR3 is built from 14 residues. V shed 1 base, J shed 4 bases, and the junction held 6 bases outside the gene matches. Those enrolled in Seattle joined during active infection and were followed longitudinally afterward. The sequence was obtained from a man between 60 and 75 years old with COVID-19, enrolled during active disease. V gene TRBV30 combines with J gene TRBJ1-2; 7 bases fit TRBD1. The sequenced material came from peripheral blood. CDR3 loop: CAWSGAGGAYGYTF. The CDR3 DNA is TGTGCCTGGAGTGGGGCAGGGGGAGCCTATGGCTACACCTTC.